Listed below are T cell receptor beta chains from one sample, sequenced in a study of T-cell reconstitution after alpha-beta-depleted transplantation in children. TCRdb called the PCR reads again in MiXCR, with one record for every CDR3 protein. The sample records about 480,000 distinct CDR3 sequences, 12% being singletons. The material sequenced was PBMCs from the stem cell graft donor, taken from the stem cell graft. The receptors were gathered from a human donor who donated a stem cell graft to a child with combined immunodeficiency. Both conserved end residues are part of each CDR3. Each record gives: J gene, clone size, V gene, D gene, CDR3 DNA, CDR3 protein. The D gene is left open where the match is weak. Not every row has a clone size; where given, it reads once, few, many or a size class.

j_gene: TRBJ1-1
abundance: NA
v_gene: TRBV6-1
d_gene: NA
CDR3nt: TGTGCCAGCAGTGACCGCTGGACTGAAGCTTTCTTT
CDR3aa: CASSDRWTEAFF

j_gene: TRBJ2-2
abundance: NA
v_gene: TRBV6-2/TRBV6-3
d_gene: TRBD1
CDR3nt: TGTGCCAGCAGTAGACAGGGGGCGACCACCGGGGAGCTGTTTTTT
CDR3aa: CASSRQGATTGELFF

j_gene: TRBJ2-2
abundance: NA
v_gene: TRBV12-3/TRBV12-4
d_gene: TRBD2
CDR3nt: TGTGCCAGCACTAATCCTGGCGGGAGGGCCGGGGAGCTGTTTTTT
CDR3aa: CASTNPGGRAGELFF

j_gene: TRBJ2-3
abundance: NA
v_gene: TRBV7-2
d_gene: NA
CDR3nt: TGTGCCAGCAGCTCGAGGGGGCGGGGGACAGATACGCAGTATTTT
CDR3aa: CASSSRGRGTDTQYF

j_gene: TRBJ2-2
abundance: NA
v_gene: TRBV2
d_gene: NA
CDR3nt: TGTGCCAGCACCAGCAAGAACACCGGGGAGCTGTTTTTT
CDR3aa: CASTSKNTGELFF

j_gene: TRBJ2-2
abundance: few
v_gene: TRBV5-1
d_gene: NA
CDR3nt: TGCGCCAGCAGCGAAACTATGAACACCGGGGAGCTGTTTTTT
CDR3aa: CASSETMNTGELFF

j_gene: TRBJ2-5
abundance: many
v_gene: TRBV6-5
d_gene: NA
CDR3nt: TGTGCCAGCAGTTATTATGAGACCCAGTACTTC
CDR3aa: CASSYYETQYF

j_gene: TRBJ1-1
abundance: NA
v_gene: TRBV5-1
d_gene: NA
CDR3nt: TGCGCCAGCAGCCCCTTCGACAGCCGGCCCACTGAAGCTTTCTTT
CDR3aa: CASSPFDSRPTEAFF

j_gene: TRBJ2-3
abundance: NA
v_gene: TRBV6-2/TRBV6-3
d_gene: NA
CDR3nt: TGTGCCAGCAGCCGCTATCCAGATACGCAGTATTTT
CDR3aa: CASSRYPDTQYF

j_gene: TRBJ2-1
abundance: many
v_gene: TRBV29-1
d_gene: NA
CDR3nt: TGCAGCGTTGAATTCAGGTTTGGTCAATACAATGAGCAGTTCTTC
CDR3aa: CSVEFRFGQYNEQFF

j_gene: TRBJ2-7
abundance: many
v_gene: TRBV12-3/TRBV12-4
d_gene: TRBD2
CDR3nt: TGTGCCAGCAGTTTCCTCCCACTGCGGGAGGTCGAGAACGAGCAGTACTTC
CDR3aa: CASSFLPLREVENEQYF

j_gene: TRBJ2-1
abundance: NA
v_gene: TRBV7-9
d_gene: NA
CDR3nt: TGTGCCAGCAGCGCCCTAGCGCTACGGACGACCTTC
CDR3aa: CASSALALRTTF

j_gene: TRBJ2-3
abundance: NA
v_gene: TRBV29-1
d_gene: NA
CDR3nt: TGCAGCGTCGCCCGGGGGCATTACATTGTTAGCACAGATACGCAGTATTTT
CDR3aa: CSVARGHYIVSTDTQYF

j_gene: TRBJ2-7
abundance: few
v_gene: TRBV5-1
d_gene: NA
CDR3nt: TGCGCCAGCAGCTGGACAGGGTTACGGGGGGACTCCTACGAGCAGTACTTC
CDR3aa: CASSWTGLRGDSYEQYF

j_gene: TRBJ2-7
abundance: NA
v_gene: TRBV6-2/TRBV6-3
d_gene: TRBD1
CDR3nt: TGTGCCAGCAGTTCCCGGGACAGGGCCCTTTTGGTGAATTACTTC
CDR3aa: CASSSRDRALLVNYF

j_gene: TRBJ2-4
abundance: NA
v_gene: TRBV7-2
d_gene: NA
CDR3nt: TGTGCCAGCACTTCCCCCTCTAAAATGGCCAAAAACATTCAGTACTTC
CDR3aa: CASTSPSKMAKNIQYF

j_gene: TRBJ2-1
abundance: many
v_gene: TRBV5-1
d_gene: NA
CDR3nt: TGCGCCAGCTATGACGGGAATAGAGACGAGCAGTTCTTC
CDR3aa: CASYDGNRDEQFF

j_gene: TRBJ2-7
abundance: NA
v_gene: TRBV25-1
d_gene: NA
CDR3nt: TGTGCCAGCAGTGTTGGAGGGGTGGTCGAGCAGTACTTC
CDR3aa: CASSVGGVVEQYF

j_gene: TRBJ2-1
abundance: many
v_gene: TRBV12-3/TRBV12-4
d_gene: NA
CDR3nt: TGTGCCAGCACCTGGCTAGCGTCCATCTCCTACAATGAGCAGTTCTTC
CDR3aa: CASTWLASISYNEQFF

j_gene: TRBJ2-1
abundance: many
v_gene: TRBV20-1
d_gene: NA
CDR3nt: TGCAGTGCTGCCCCCGGCCCCCCAGCTCCCTCCTACAATGAGCAGTTCTTC
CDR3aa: CSAAPGPPAPSYNEQFF

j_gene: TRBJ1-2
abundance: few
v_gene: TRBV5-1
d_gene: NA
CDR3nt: TGCGCCAGCAGCTCGACAACAACTAACTATGGCTACACCTTC
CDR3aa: CASSSTTTNYGYTF

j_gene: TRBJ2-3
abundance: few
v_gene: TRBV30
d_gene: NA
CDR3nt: TGTGCCTGGAGTGTAAAGGATACGCAGTATTTT
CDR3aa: CAWSVKDTQYF

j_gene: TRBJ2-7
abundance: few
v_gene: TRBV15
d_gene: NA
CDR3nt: TGTGCCACCAGCAGAGATCAGGACGCATTCTCCTACGAGCAGTACTTC
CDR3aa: CATSRDQDAFSYEQYF

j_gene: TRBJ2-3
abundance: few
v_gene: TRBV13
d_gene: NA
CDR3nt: TGTGCCAGCAGCTTAGCCGGCGGGGCCCTCCCTACAGATACGCAGTATTTT
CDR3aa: CASSLAGGALPTDTQYF

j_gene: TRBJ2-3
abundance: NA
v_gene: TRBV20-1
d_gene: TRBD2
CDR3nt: TGCAGTGCTTCCAGCGGGATACGAACAGATACGCAGTATTTT
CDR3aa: CSASSGIRTDTQYF

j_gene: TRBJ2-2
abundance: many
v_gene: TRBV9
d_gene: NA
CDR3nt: TGTGCCAGCAGCGTAGCGTCCTCCCCGAGGAACACCGGGGAGCTGTTTTTT
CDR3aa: CASSVASSPRNTGELFF

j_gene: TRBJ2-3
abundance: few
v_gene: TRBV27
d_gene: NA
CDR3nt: TGTGCCAGCAGTCTAGCCAGCCACACAGATACGCAGTATTTT
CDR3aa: CASSLASHTDTQYF

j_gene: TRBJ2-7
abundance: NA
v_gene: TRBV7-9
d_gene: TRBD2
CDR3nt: TGTGCCAGCAGCGCCGGGACTAGCGGGGCCTCCTACGAGCAGTACTTC
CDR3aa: CASSAGTSGASYEQYF

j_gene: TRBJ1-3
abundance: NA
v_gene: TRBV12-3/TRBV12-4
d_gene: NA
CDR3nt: TGTGCCAGCAGTTTTGGTGTCTCTGGAAACACCATATATTTT
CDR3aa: CASSFGVSGNTIYF

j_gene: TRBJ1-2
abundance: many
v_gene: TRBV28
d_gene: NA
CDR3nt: TGTGCCAGTGGACAAAACTATGGCTACACCTTC
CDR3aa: CASGQNYGYTF

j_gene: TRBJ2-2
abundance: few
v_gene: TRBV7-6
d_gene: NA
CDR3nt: TGTGCCAGCAGCCCACGGACCACCGGGGAGCTGTTTTTT
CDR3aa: CASSPRTTGELFF

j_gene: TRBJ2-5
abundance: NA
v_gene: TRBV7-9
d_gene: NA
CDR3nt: TGTGCCAGCAGCTCCCGCGCGGGGATCCAAGGGACCCAGTACTTC
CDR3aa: CASSSRAGIQGTQYF

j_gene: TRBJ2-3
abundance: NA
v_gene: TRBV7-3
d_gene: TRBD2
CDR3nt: TGTGCCAGCAGCCTGGGACTAGCGGGGGGTTACACAGATACGCAGTATTTT
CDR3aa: CASSLGLAGGYTDTQYF

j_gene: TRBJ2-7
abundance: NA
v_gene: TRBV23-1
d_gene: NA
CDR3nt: TGCGCCAGCAGTCAATCACAGTCGACGGGTATAACCTCCTACGAGCAGTACTTC
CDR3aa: CASSQSQSTGITSYEQYF

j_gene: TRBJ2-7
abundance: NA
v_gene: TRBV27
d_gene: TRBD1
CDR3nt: TGTGCCAGCAGTTCCAATGGACAGGACGCCTCCTACGAGCAGTACTTC
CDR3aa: CASSSNGQDASYEQYF

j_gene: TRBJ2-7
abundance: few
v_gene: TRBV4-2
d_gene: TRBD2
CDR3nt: TGTGCCAGCAGCCAAGATTGGGCTAGCGGGGCATACGAGCAGTACTTC
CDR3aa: CASSQDWASGAYEQYF

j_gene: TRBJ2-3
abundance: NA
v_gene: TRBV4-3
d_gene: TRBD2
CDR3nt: TGCGCCAGCAGCCAGGGACTAGCGAAATTCACAGATACGCAGTATTTT
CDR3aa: CASSQGLAKFTDTQYF

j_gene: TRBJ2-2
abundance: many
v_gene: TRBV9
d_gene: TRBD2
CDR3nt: TGTGCCAGCAGCGTCTTAGCGGGGGGTCCGAACACCGGGGAGCTGTTTTTT
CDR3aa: CASSVLAGGPNTGELFF

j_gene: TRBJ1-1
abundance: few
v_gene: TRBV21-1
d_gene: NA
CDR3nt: TGTGCCAGCAGCAAAGGGGGCACCACAGATCCAGCTTTCTTT
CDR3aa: CASSKGGTTDPAFF

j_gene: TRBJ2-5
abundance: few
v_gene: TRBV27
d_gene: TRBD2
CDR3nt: TGTGCCAGCAGTTTATCGGGGGGGGAGGGCCAAGAGACCCAGTACTTC
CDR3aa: CASSLSGGEGQETQYF

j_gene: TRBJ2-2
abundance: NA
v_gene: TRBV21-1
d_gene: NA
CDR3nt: TGTGCCAGCAGCAAATCGAGGGCCGGGGAGCTGTTTTTT
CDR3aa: CASSKSRAGELFF